These 26 T cell receptor beta chains originate from one sample sequenced in a study of T cells in localized non-small cell lung cancer. Some clones are missing from TCRdb's copy, which holds only in-frame ones; the method was immunoSEQ multiplex PCR. The sample lists some 7,000 clones, 20% to 25% occurring once. The sequences come from lung tumor tissue, collected before any cancer treatment. The receptors derive from a man between 35 and 75 years old with stage III squamous cell lung carcinoma.

This rearrangement joins TRBV19 to TRBJ1-1, with a possible D match to TRBD1 (6 bases). From germline, CDR1 is LNHDA and CDR2 SQIVND (reference sequence). With 5 bases removed from V and 2 bases from J, the gap between germline ends came to 12 bases. The CDR3 loop spans 14 amino acids. Here the CDR3 reads CASSVRGPNTEAFF. The DNA of the CDR3 is TGTGCCAGTAGTGTCAGGGGACCTAACACTGAAGCTTTCTTT.

A few counts support this clone. The chain joins TRBV28 to TRBJ2-6; the match to TRBD2 covers 8 bases. V lost 4 bases and J lost 2; bases outside the gene matches: 1. There are 15 residues in the CDR3. Germline V lookup: CDR1 MDHEN, CDR2 SYDVKM. The DNA of the CDR3 is TGTGCCAGCAGTTCCGGGGGGGCTGGGGCCAACGTCCTGACTTTC. Protein sequence: CASSSGGAGANVLTF.

The gene calls are TRBV6-8 and TRBJ1-2; the D gene is possibly TRBD1 (6 bases). Germline CDR1 and CDR2: MNHGY and SAAAGT. V lost 6 bases to trimming and J lost 5 bases, with 13 bases between them. This CDR3 contains 13 residues. The CDR3 loop is CASSNRDGYGYTF. In DNA, the CDR3 is TGTGCCAGCAGCAACAGGGACGGGTATGGCTACACCTTC.

The chain carries TRBV28 and TRBJ1-4; D gene ambiguous. Trimming removed 4 bases at V and 5 bases at J, with 14 bases between. There are 15 residues in the CDR3. CDR1 is MDHEN, CDR2 SYDVKM, per germline. CDR3 coding DNA: TGTGCCAGCAGTTCCCAGAGAGGGCTGAATGAAAAACTGTTTTTT. It specifies CASSSQRGLNEKLFF.

The J gene is TRBJ2-1, the V gene TRBV4-1, with 7 bases matching TRBD2. The CDR3 is made up of 13 amino acids. Germline CDR1 MGHRA, CDR2 YSYEKL. The V and J ends lost 1 base and 9 bases, in that order; junction bases with no gene match: 3. Written as DNA, the CDR3 is TGCGCCAGCAGCCAAGGGACTAGGGGTGAGCAGTTCTTC. Its translation is CASSQGTRGEQFF.

The chain carries TRBV5-1 and TRBJ2-5; D possibly corresponds to TRBD1 (5 bases). Trimming removed 3 bases from V and 2 bases from J, with 11 bases in between. The CDR3 totals 14 residues. CDR1 is SGHRS and CDR2 is YFSETQ in the germline V gene. CDR3 residues: CASSSQTVQETQYF. DNA for the CDR3: TGCGCCAGCAGCTCCCAGACAGTACAAGAGACCCAGTACTTC.

The chain combines TRBV28 with TRBJ2-4; D is unresolved. Looked up from germline, CDR1 is MDHEN and CDR2 is SYDVKM. V lost 5 bases to trimming and J lost 10 bases, with 15 bases between them. The CDR3 is 13 amino acids. The CDR3 sequence is CASSTNSPEIQYF. CDR3 in DNA: TGTGCCAGCAGTACCAACAGTCCTGAAATTCAGTACTTC. The full variable domain, its missing parts supplied by reference TRBV28 and TRBJ2-4, is DVKVTQSSRYLVKRTGEKVFLECVQDMDHENMFWYRQDPGLGLRLIYFSYDVKMKEKGDIPEGYSVSREKKERFSLILESASTNQTSMYLCASSTNSPEIQYFGAGTRLSVL.

This clone is medium-sized (0.01 to 0.1%) in the sample. This rearrangement joins TRBV6-8 to TRBJ2-7, with TRBD2 matching over 9 bases. Germline CDR1 and CDR2: MNHGY and SAAAGT. V shed 5 bases, J shed 6 bases, and the junction held 14 bases outside the gene matches. The CDR3 runs to 16 residues. The CDR3 here is CASSPRGHLAGFEQYF. The CDR3 bases are TGTGCCAGCAGTCCTCGAGGTCACCTAGCGGGGTTCGAGCAGTACTTC.

This chain uses TRBV6-1 with TRBJ1-5; 8 bases align to TRBD1. The CDR3 is 15 amino acids. Looked up from germline, CDR1 is MNHNS and CDR2 is SASEGT. J was trimmed by 7 bases and V by 0 bases; bases with no gene match: 5. The CDR3 DNA sequence: TGTGCCAGCAGTGAAGCAGCACAGGGGGGACAGCCCCAGCATTTT. Amino acid sequence: CASSEAAQGGQPQHF.

The chain combines TRBV28 with TRBJ2-3; TRBD1 aligns across 7 bases. The CDR3 is made up of 15 amino acids. Germline CDR1 reads MDHEN; CDR2 reads SYDVKM. V lost 4 bases to trimming and J lost 5 bases; unmatched junction nucleotides: 9. The CDR3 protein is CASSSERGQGDTQYF. The CDR3 region has the DNA TGTGCCAGCAGTTCCGAGAGGGGGCAAGGAGATACGCAGTATTTT.

This clone was recorded only once. The V and J genes are TRBV10-3 and TRBJ1-4; a weak D match, TRBD1 (5 bases). The CDR3 loop spans 15 amino acids. Germline values: CDR1 ENHRY, CDR2 SYGVKD. V lost 1 base and J lost 5, with 11 bases in between. CDR3 nucleotide sequence: TGTGCCATCAGTGAGTTGTCAGGGATAAATGAAAAACTGTTTTTT. Its translation is CAISELSGINEKLFF.

The chain combines TRBV18 with TRBJ1-4, with TRBD1 matching over 7 bases. Germline loops: CDR1 KGHSH, CDR2 LQKENI. The CDR3 contains 12 residues. V shed 4 bases and J 13 bases; nucleotides not matched to a gene: 6. DNA of the CDR3: TGTGCCAGCTCACTTGACAGGGAGAGACTGTTTTTT. Translation: CASSLDRERLFF.

V gene TRBV9 combines with J gene TRBJ1-4; no reliable D call. CDR1 is SGDLS and CDR2 is YYNGEE in the germline V gene. The CDR3 spans 15 residues. Trimming cost V 0 bases and J 0 bases, with 6 bases left between them. Here the CDR3 DNA reads TGTGCCAGCAGCGTAGAACCTGCAACTAATGAAAAACTGTTTTTT. Translated, it gives CASSVEPATNEKLFF.

The rearrangement links TRBV11-3 to TRBJ2-7; a weak D match, TRBD2 (6 bases). The CDR3 is made up of 14 amino acids. CDR1 and CDR2 (germline): SGHNT, YENEEA. The V end lost 2 bases, the J end lost 2 bases, and 10 bases lay between the germline ends. CDR3 protein: CASSLRGGTYEQYF. The DNA of the CDR3 is TGTGCCAGCAGCTTACGAGGCGGGACCTACGAGCAGTACTTC. Based on the CDR3 plus reference TRBV11-3 and TRBJ2-7, the full variable domain is EAGVVQSPRYKIIEKKQPVAFWCNPISGHNTLYWYLQNLGQGPELLIRYENEEAVDDSQLPKDRFSAERLKGVDSTLKIQPAELGDSAVYLCASSLRGGTYEQYFGPGTRLTVT.

This clone was observed a handful of times. The chain recombines TRBV6-8 with TRBJ2-5; 8 bases are a match to TRBD1. Trimming cost V 8 bases and J 5 bases; bases outside gene matches: 4. The V gene's germline CDR1 is MNHGY and CDR2 SAAAGT. The CDR3 loop spans 12 amino acids. This chain's CDR3 is CASGTGGETQYF. CDR3 coding DNA: TGTGCCAGCGGGACAGGAGGGGAGACCCAGTACTTC.

The chain uses TRBV30 and TRBJ1-4; D is unresolved. Deletions cut 0 bases from V and 0 bases from J, with 17 bases between. The CDR3 has 18 residues. Looked up from germline, CDR1 is GTSNPN and CDR2 is SVGIG (reference sequence). CDR3: CAWSVGRLRFATNEKLFF. CDR3 coding DNA: TGTGCCTGGAGTGTAGGGCGACTCAGATTTGCAACTAATGAAAAACTGTTTTTT.

The rearrangement joins TRBV5-1 to TRBJ1-4, with unresolved D. This CDR3 has 15 amino acids. The germline gives CDR1 SGHRS, CDR2 YFSETQ. The V end was cut by 0 bases, the J end by 5 bases, with 11 bases between. The CDR3 here is CASSLGRTGNEKLFF. CDR3 coding DNA: TGCGCCAGCAGCTTGGGACGGACTGGAAATGAAAAACTGTTTTTT.

This clone was seen more than once but under ten times. The chain links TRBV6-8 to TRBJ1-1, with TRBD1 matching over 7 bases. The V gene end was trimmed by 6 bases and the J gene end by 11 bases; junction bases not matched to a gene: 9. Per the germline V gene, CDR1 is MNHGY and CDR2 is SAAAGT. The CDR3 extends over 12 amino acids. The CDR3 bases are TGTGCCAGCAGAACAGGGGCGCTGGATGCTTTCTTT. Its protein is CASRTGALDAFF.

DNA for the CDR3: TGTGCCAGCAGCTTGAGGTCTAGCGGGGGAGGGTCCTACAATGAGCAGTTCTTC. Translating gives CASSLRSSGGGSYNEQFF. The chain links TRBV7-1 to TRBJ2-1; TRBD2 matches at 10 bases. TRBV7-1 falls under the ORF class, with uncertain function. This CDR3 is 18 amino acids long. V was clipped by 4 bases and J by 1 base; unmatched bases: 10.

This chain connects TRBV28 to TRBJ1-2, with 9 bases identical to TRBD1. The CDR3 sequence is 12 residues long. J gave up 8 bases and V 7 bases, and 5 bases lay outside the gene matches. Per germline, CDR1 MDHEN and CDR2 SYDVKM. The CDR3 DNA follows: TGTGCCAGCATTGGGACAGGGAGCGGCTACACCTTC. Its translation is CASIGTGSGYTF.

In its sample, this clone was seen a few times. The rearrangement joins TRBV7-2 to TRBJ2-7; D uncertain. CDR3 length equals 13 residues. Trimming cost V 4 bases and J 2 bases, with 9 bases left between them. Germline CDR1 and CDR2: SGHTA and FQGNSA. CDR3 in DNA: TGTGCCAGCAGCTGGAATACTGCCTACGAGCAGTACTTC. Amino acids: CASSWNTAYEQYF.

The rearrangement uses TRBV19 and TRBJ2-1, with 7 bases matching TRBD2. The CDR3 covers 16 residues. Germline-derived CDR1 and CDR2 are LNHDA and SQIVND (reference sequence). The ends lost 3 bases at V and 6 bases at J; junction bases unmatched: 11. The DNA of the CDR3 is TGTGCCAGTAGTATGGATGGCGGGAGCCCACGCAATGAGCAGTTCTTC. This sequence encodes CASSMDGGSPRNEQFF.

V and J are TRBV6-8 and TRBJ2-2, with D possibly TRBD2 on 5 matching bases. The CDR3 contains 14 residues. Deletions cut 5 bases from V and 7 bases from J, with 14 bases between. The germline gives CDR1 MNHGY, CDR2 SAAAGT. CDR3 nucleotides: TGTGCCAGCAGTGCCTCGCCCGGGAACGGGGAGCTGTTTTTT. Amino acid sequence: CASSASPGNGELFF.

By its share, this clone is medium-sized. The J gene is TRBJ2-7, the V gene TRBV11-3; D gene uncertain. Germline V lookup: CDR1 SGHNT, CDR2 YENEEA. This CDR3 contains 14 residues. V lost 1 base, J lost 0 bases, and 7 bases lay in between. The CDR3 DNA sequence: TGTGCCAGCAGCTTAGGGTTCACCTCCTACGAGCAGTACTTC. Translated, it gives CASSLGFTSYEQYF.

This clone turned up a few times. The CDR3, as DNA: TGTGCCAGCAGCTCCCCCCGGGCCTTCGCAACTAATGAAAAACTGTTTTTT. This gives the protein CASSSPRAFATNEKLFF. The gene calls are TRBV11-3 and TRBJ1-4; D ambiguous. Germline CDR1 and CDR2: SGHNT and YENEEA. Trimming took 4 bases from V and 0 from J, leaving 15 bases between them. The CDR3 totals 17 residues.

Judged by abundance, this clone is medium-sized. This rearrangement joins TRBV6-8 to TRBJ2-5; tentative D call: TRBD2 (5 bases). Germline values: CDR1 MNHGY, CDR2 SAAAGT. The CDR3 contains 13 residues. The V gene lost 5 bases and the J gene lost 13 bases, with 20 bases spanning the gap. CDR3 DNA: TGTGCCAGCAGTGAGGAGGCAAGCGGCAACTGGTACTTC. Its protein is CASSEEASGNWYF.